One sample yielded the 15 T cell receptor beta chains listed below, sequenced in a study of identical twins' blood T cells. TCRdb redid the calling of the 5' RACE reads with MiXCR, one entry per CDR3 protein. The sample lists a few hundred thousand distinct CDR3 sequences, approximately 30% occurring once. What was sequenced was PBMCs. Receptor source: a woman between 18 and 50 years old in good health.

Concerning this clonotype: A much larger clone differs from this one at a single base, so this may be a read error. The rearrangement joins TRBV2 to TRBJ1-1, with 7 bases lining up with TRBD1. Germline V CDR1 and CDR2: SNHLY, FYNNEI. The CDR3 has 14 amino acids. The junction had 9 bases not matched to a gene; V was cut back by 8 bases and J by 3 bases. This CDR3 reads CASGLQGWDTEAFF. The DNA of the CDR3 is TGTGCCAGCGGTTTACAGGGGTGGGACACTGAAGCTTTCTTT. The full variable domain, with the rest looked up from reference TRBV2 and TRBJ1-1, is EPEVTQTPSHQVTQMGQEVILRCVPISNHLYFYWYRQILGQKVEFLVSFYNNEISEKSEIFDDQFSVERPDGSNFTLKIRSTKLEDSAMYFCASGLQGWDTEAFFGQGTRLTVV.

The genes are TRBV20-1 and TRBJ1-2, with D possibly matching TRBD1 (5 bases). The CDR3 length is 14 residues. With 4 bases removed from V and 4 bases from J, the gap between germline ends came to 16 bases. Germline lookup yields CDR1 DFQATT and CDR2 SNEGSKA (reference sequence). In DNA form, the CDR3 reads TGCAGTGCTACTTCCAGGGCGGGATCCTATGGCTACACCTTC. This translates into CSATSRAGSYGYTF.

The chain has TRBV7-9 and TRBJ1-1; D is unresolved. The CDR3 sequence is 13 residues long. Germline V gives CDR1 SEHNR, CDR2 FQNEAQ (reference sequence). Trimming cost V 6 bases and J 0 bases, with 8 bases left between them. This CDR3 reads CASRARMNTEAFF. The CDR3 nucleotides are TGTGCCAGCAGGGCACGCATGAACACTGAAGCTTTCTTT.

The sample holds many counts of this clonotype. The chain employs TRBV3-1 and TRBJ2-1; 8 bases fit TRBD2. The V gene's germline CDR1 is LGHDT and CDR2 YNNKEL (reference sequence). CDR3 length: 15 amino acids. The trim removed 5 bases at V and 8 bases at J, leaving 11 bases unmatched. The CDR3 nucleotides are TGTGCCAGCAGCTCTACTGGACTAGCCATATATGAGCAGTTCTTC. The encoded protein is CASSSTGLAIYEQFF.

This clonotype appeared many times. The V call is TRBV27, the J call TRBJ1-2; D is undetermined. Deletions cut 2 bases from V and 7 bases from J, with 11 bases between. CDR1 MNHEY and CDR2 SMNVEV come from the germline V gene (reference sequence). The CDR3 extends over 13 amino acids. The CDR3 DNA follows: TGTGCCAGCAGTTTAGAGGGTGTTGGTGGCTACACCTTC. Amino acids: CASSLEGVGGYTF.

The chain links TRBV18 to TRBJ2-2, with 7 positions matching TRBD2. V was clipped by 8 bases and J by 4 bases; unmatched bases: 7. The CDR3 loop spans 14 amino acids. The germline V gene encodes CDR1 KGHSH and CDR2 LQKENI. CDR3 amino acids: CASTTGGSTGELFF. In DNA form, the CDR3 reads TGTGCCAGCACCACGGGAGGTAGCACCGGGGAGCTGTTTTTT.

This clonotype occurred a few times. The genes are TRBV5-4 and TRBJ2-1; D gene uncertain. CDR1 is SGHNT, CDR2 YYREEE, per germline (reference sequence). The CDR3 totals 13 residues. V shed 4 bases and J shed 9 bases, with 14 bases lying between them. The CDR3 bases are TGTGCCAGCAGCCCCGGTCTGGGTAGTGAGCAGTTCTTC. It specifies CASSPGLGSEQFF.

The rearrangement links TRBV7-3 to TRBJ2-3; D possibly corresponds to TRBD1 (5 bases). Trimming took off 5 bases at V and 6 bases at J, with 15 bases between the two ends. CDR3 length: 14 residues. Per the germline V gene, CDR1 is SGHTA and CDR2 is FQGTGA. The CDR3 here is CASSVGHSVDTQYF. The CDR3 DNA reads as TGTGCCAGCAGCGTCGGACACTCCGTTGATACGCAGTATTTT.

For the CDR3, the DNA is TGTGCCTGCTCCGTGGGGGGCTCCAATCAGCCCCAGCATTTT. Amino acid sequence: CACSVGGSNQPQHF. J is TRBJ1-5 and V is TRBV7-8, with D possibly TRBD1 on 6 matching bases. V lost 11 bases and J lost 3, with 17 bases in between. Germline loops: CDR1 SGHVS, CDR2 FQNEAQ. This CDR3 contains 14 residues.

V gene TRBV6-1 combines with J gene TRBJ1-2; 7 bases map to TRBD1. The CDR3 is 13 residues long. CDR1 and CDR2 (germline): MNHNS, SASEGT. V trimming: 3 bases; J trimming: 9 bases; junction bases outside the gene matches: 7. CDR3 loop: CASSDRGQLSYTF. For the CDR3, the DNA is TGTGCCAGCAGTGACCGGGGACAGTTAAGCTACACCTTC.

This clonotype has just a few counts. This chain connects TRBV10-3 to TRBJ2-5, with TRBD2 as a possible D gene (6 bases). Between the trimmed V and J ends, which lost 3 bases and 2 bases, there was a span of 7 bases. Germline loops: CDR1 ENHRY, CDR2 SYGVKD. The CDR3 has 13 residues. This CDR3 reads CAISELAQETQYF. The CDR3 bases are TGTGCCATCAGTGAACTAGCACAAGAGACCCAGTACTTC.

The rearrangement links TRBV5-1 to TRBJ1-2; D uncertain. V was pared by 0 bases and J by 6 bases, with 12 bases between. The CDR3 loop spans 14 amino acids. Germline V lookup: CDR1 SGHRS, CDR2 YFSETQ. The CDR3 region has the DNA TGCGCCAGCAGCTTGGGCGCCCCTGAGAATGGCTACACCTTC. Encoded protein: CASSLGAPENGYTF.

This clonotype was found a few times. J is TRBJ2-7 and V is TRBV29-1, with unresolved D. Looked up from germline, CDR1 is SQVTM and CDR2 is ANQGSEA. Trimming stripped 0 bases from V and 1 base from J, with 10 bases between. The CDR3 totals 14 residues. CDR3 bases: TGCAGCGTTGAAGATCGTTCCGAATCCTACGAGCAGTACTTC. Protein sequence: CSVEDRSESYEQYF.

This clonotype showed up just a few times. This sequence joins TRBV6-4 and TRBJ1-1; 7 nucleotides agree with TRBD1. The CDR3 sequence is 16 residues long. V shed 6 bases, J shed 2 bases, and the junction held 12 bases outside the gene matches. The V gene's germline CDR1 is MRHNA and CDR2 SNTAGT. In DNA, the CDR3 is TGTGCCAGCAGCCCTCCACAGGGGAGGAGAAACACTGAAGCTTTCTTT. It encodes CASSPPQGRRNTEAFF.

In its sample, this clonotype was seen a few times. The chain combines TRBV19 with TRBJ2-3; D ambiguous. The germline V gene has CDR1 LNHDA and CDR2 SQIVND (reference sequence). The CDR3 runs to 14 residues. V was shortened by 3 bases and J by 2 bases, with 9 bases between the two germline ends. The CDR3 reads CASSIWHYTDTQYF. The CDR3 coding sequence is TGTGCCAGTAGTATTTGGCACTACACAGATACGCAGTATTTT.